One and the same sample provided the 12 T cell receptor beta chains below, sequenced in a study of beta chain features in type 1 diabetes. Expressed TCRB transcripts were sequenced because the isolated RNA had all been reverse transcribed beforehand. Using immunoSEQ multiplex PCR, the repertoire was profiled, and TCRdb retains in-frame clones only, with some absent. Of a few hundred thousand clones listed, approximately 12% were seen once; the top ten hold 0.017%. Source material: naive CD4+ T cells from blood. Receptors were obtained from a young man in good health.

This clone was recorded a few times. The CDR3 sequence is CASSVDRSSYEQYF. The CDR3 DNA follows: TGTGCCAGCAGTGTGGACAGGAGCTCCTACGAGCAGTACTTC. The rearrangement uses TRBV7-9 and TRBJ2-7; 7 nucleotides match TRBD1. CDR3 length equals 14 residues. The V gene's germline CDR1 is SEHNR and CDR2 FQNEAQ (reference sequence). V trimming: 6 bases; J trimming: 0 bases; junction bases outside the gene matches: 5.

This clone showed up just a few times. V usage is TRBV7-2 and J usage is TRBJ2-1, with 8 bases aligning to TRBD1. The CDR3 runs to 15 residues. V shed 6 bases and J 5 bases; nucleotides not matched to a gene: 9. In germline, CDR1 is SGHTA, CDR2 FQGNSA. The CDR3 coding sequence is TGTGCCAGCAGTTTCGACAGGGGATCCCACAATGAGCAGTTCTTC. Amino acids: CASSFDRGSHNEQFF.

This clone came up a few times. The genes are TRBV4-2 and TRBJ2-6, with unresolved D. The CDR3 extends over 16 amino acids. V was shortened by 0 bases and J by 0 bases, with 6 bases between the two germline ends. Germline V CDR1 and CDR2: LGHNA, YNFKEQ. In DNA form, the CDR3 reads TGTGCCAGCAGCCAAGACGGAGACTCTGGGGCCAACGTCCTGACTTTC. Encoded protein: CASSQDGDSGANVLTF.

The CDR3 reads CRKRGEQFF. CDR3 bases: TGTAGAAAAAGGGGAGAGCAGTTCTTC. The V and J genes are TRBV18 and TRBJ2-1; TRBD1 might be the D (5 bases). The CDR3 covers 9 residues. Germline lookup yields CDR1 KGHSH and CDR2 LQKENI.

In its sample, this clone was seen a few times. This chain links TRBV29-1 with TRBJ2-1; 7 bases align to TRBD1. The ends lost 5 bases at V and 5 bases at J; junction bases unmatched: 6. This CDR3 spans 13 amino acids. The germline V gene has CDR1 SQVTM and CDR2 ANQGSEA. CDR3 nucleotides: TGCAGCGTTCTAACAGGGGTTGACAATGAGCAGTTCTTC. It encodes CSVLTGVDNEQFF.

This clone was detected a few times. The V and J genes are TRBV29-1 and TRBJ2-5; possibly TRBD1 for D (6 bases). TRBJ2-7 explains the end of the DNA better; the J call may be wrong. CDR1 SQVTM and CDR2 ANQGSEA come from the germline V gene. CDR3 length equals 13 residues. CDR3 DNA: TGCAGCGTCCAGGGGCTTTTCTCCTACGAGCAGTACTTC. As protein: CSVQGLFSYEQYF.

This sequence joins TRBV2 and TRBJ2-5; D remains ambiguous. The V gene's germline CDR1 is SNHLY and CDR2 FYNNEI. Trimming took off 3 bases at V and 3 bases at J, with 5 bases between the two ends. The CDR3 contains 12 residues. The CDR3 here is CASSDRKETQYF. Written as DNA, the CDR3 is TGTGCCAGCAGTGACAGAAAAGAGACCCAGTACTTC.

The V call is TRBV28, the J call TRBJ2-5, with D perhaps matching TRBD2 (7 bases). This CDR3 spans 15 amino acids. Germline assignment: CDR1 MDHEN and CDR2 SYDVKM. Deletions cut 2 bases from V and 4 bases from J, with 14 bases between. CDR3 residues: CASSLGGGGPETQYF. The CDR3 DNA sequence: TGTGCCAGCAGTTTAGGGGGCGGGGGCCCAGAGACCCAGTACTTC.

The chain uses TRBV4-3 and TRBJ2-1; 11 nucleotides match TRBD2. This CDR3 comprises 17 residues. In germline, CDR1 is LGHNA, CDR2 YSLEER. The junction had 2 bases not matched to a gene; V was cut back by 1 base and J by 0 bases. The CDR3: CASSQGTSGYSYNEQFF. The CDR3 DNA sequence: TGCGCCAGCAGCCAAGGGACTAGCGGGTACTCCTACAATGAGCAGTTCTTC.

This clone was seen only a few times. The chain uses TRBV29-1 and TRBJ2-7, with D maybe TRBD1 (5 bases). CDR1 and CDR2 from the germline V gene are SQVTM and ANQGSEA. This CDR3 has 11 residues. V lost 4 bases and J lost 6, with 10 bases in between. The CDR3 is CSVARVGEQYF. CDR3 DNA: TGCAGCGTTGCCAGGGTGGGCGAGCAGTACTTC.

This clone was detected a few times. The J gene is TRBJ2-2, the V gene TRBV29-1; TRBD2 might be the D (7 bases). With 7 bases removed from V and 4 bases from J, the gap between germline ends came to 19 bases. Looked up from germline, CDR1 is SQVTM and CDR2 is ANQGSEA. This CDR3 contains 15 residues. In nucleotides, the CDR3 is TGCAGCGCCAGATCGGGGGGCCGGGGCACCGGGGAGCTGTTTTTT. Protein product: CSARSGGRGTGELFF.

In its sample, this clone was seen a few times. One junction end disagrees with the germline gene, perhaps due to a read error. V is TRBV19 and J is TRBJ2-5; D is perhaps TRBD2 (5 bases). The CDR3 runs 15 residues. Germline lookup yields CDR1 LNHDA and CDR2 SQIVND (reference sequence). The CDR3 nucleotides are TGTGCCAGTACCCTTGAGGGAAATACTCAAGGGACCCAGTACTTC. This codes for CASTLEGNTQGTQYF.